This T cell receptor (beta chain) appears in the sequencing data of a study of molecular identifiers for immune sequencing clone quantification. Germline V CDR1 and CDR2: LNHDA, SQIVND (reference sequence). The CDR3 covers 14 residues. Trimming cost V 8 bases and J 2 bases, with 14 bases left between them. This clonotype was observed at least ten times. Via MiXCR, TCRdb re-called the PCR reads, giving one row per CDR3 protein. This sample carries 100,000 or so distinct CDR3 sequences, 36% of them seen once, and the ten largest clones take less than 5.5%. The chain has TRBV19 and TRBJ2-3; weak D call: TRBD1 (8 bases). This receptor was identified in a human donor in good health. Some libraries in this study had Jurkat cell RNA spiked in. The sample was naive CD8+ T cells from blood, with Jurkat cell RNA spiked in. Specified subset: FACS-sorted CD8+CD4-CCR7+CD45RA+ naive T cells. CDR3 in DNA: TGTGCCAGTCAGCGGGACAGGACCACAGATACGCAGTATTTT. Its translation: CASQRDRTTDTQYF.